Listed here are 5 T cell receptor beta chains from one sample, sequenced in a study of identical twins. Via MiXCR, TCRdb re-called the 5' RACE reads, giving one row per CDR3 protein. The sample consists of 200,000 to 300,000 distinct CDR3 sequences, 10% to 13% of them appearing once. Material: memory T cells sorted from blood. The receptors come from a man aged 50-60 years in good health.

The chain uses TRBV29-1 and TRBJ2-5; D unclear. Germline V gene sequence: CDR1 SQVTM, CDR2 ANQGSEA. The V end lost 0 bases, the J end lost 0 bases, and 11 bases lay between the germline ends. The CDR3 is 15 amino acids. As DNA, the CDR3 is TGCAGCGTTGAAGATCGGTTACAGTACCAAGAGACCCAGTACTTC. Translation gives CSVEDRLQYQETQYF.

The chain recombines TRBV3-1 with TRBJ1-1; no reliable D call. Germline values: CDR1 LGHDT, CDR2 YNNKEL (reference sequence). This CDR3 has 13 residues. The V end was cut by 8 bases, the J end by 0 bases, with 10 bases between. The CDR3: CASAPRMNTEAFF. Here the CDR3 DNA reads TGTGCCAGCGCCCCGCGGATGAACACTGAAGCTTTCTTT.

This clonotype has a handful of counts. V and J are TRBV14 and TRBJ2-7; D tentatively reads TRBD1 or TRBD2 (5 bases each). This CDR3 spans 15 amino acids. Germline CDR1 and CDR2: SGHDN and FVKESK. Trimming shortened V by 0 bases and J by 2 bases, and 11 bases separated the two germline ends. The CDR3 DNA is TGTGCCAGCAGCCAAGACCGGGGCGGAACCTACGAGCAGTACTTC. Encoded protein: CASSQDRGGTYEQYF. Combining the CDR3 with reference TRBV14 and TRBJ2-7 gives the whole variable domain EAGVTQFPSHSVIEKGQTVTLRCDPISGHDNLYWYRRVMGKEIKFLLHFVKESKQDESGMPNNRFLAERTGGTYSTLKVQPAELEDSGVYFCASSQDRGGTYEQYFGPGTRLTVT.

This clonotype was detected many times. This chain connects TRBV2 to TRBJ2-3; weak D call: TRBD1 (6 bases). Trimming removed 5 bases at V and 3 bases at J, with 15 bases between. The V gene's germline CDR1 is SNHLY and CDR2 FYNNEI. The CDR3 runs 15 residues. The CDR3 is CASSTGTPKTDTQYF. Written as DNA, the CDR3 is TGTGCCAGCAGTACAGGGACCCCTAAAACAGATACGCAGTATTTT.

The J gene is TRBJ2-7, the V gene TRBV6-1; 7 nucleotides match TRBD1. CDR1 is MNHNS and CDR2 is SASEGT in the germline V gene. Trimming took 6 bases from V and 3 from J; bases not matched to a gene: 14. CDR3 size: 16 residues. CDR3: CASRGPRGQSFYEQYF. DNA of the CDR3: TGTGCCAGCAGGGGCCCGAGGGGGCAATCCTTCTACGAGCAGTACTTC.